This T cell receptor beta chain was recorded in a study of blood T cell repertoires in COVID-19. Study at large: Specimens from acute and convalescent COVID-19 originated in the United States, Italy and Spain. PBMCs, B-cell-depleted T cells, or T cells were the source of the cDNA or gDNA that made up the material.

V was cut by 6 bases and J by 4 bases, with 21 bases left in between. The CDR3 is made up of 16 amino acids. From germline, CDR1 is MDHEN and CDR2 SYDVKM. Original processing notes: Estimated nucleated cell counts came from reference gene primer amplification. Libraries were prepared by immunoSEQ multiplex PCR; TCRdb keeps only in-frame clonotypes and omits some of them. D and trimming come from the DNA, and the V and J calls and clone size come from that table. The sample lists roughly 500,000 clones, over 75% seen once, with 3.2% in the top ten. The receptor was derived from a human donor in a cohort sampled during active COVID-19. The sample taken for sequencing was peripheral blood. The genes are TRBV28 and TRBJ2-5, with D tentatively TRBD2 (5 bases). CDR3 coding DNA: TGTGCCAGCAGCGCTCCTAGAGGAGTTGGGAGAGAGACCCAGTACTTC. Protein product: CASSAPRGVGRETQYF.